These 21 T cell receptor beta chains were sequenced from one sample in a study of Ad26.COV2.S vaccination and SARS-CoV-2 variants. The repertoire was sequenced with immunoSEQ multiplex PCR; TCRdb's copy has only in-frame clones and lacks some. The sample consists of 300,000 to 450,000 clones, approximately 81% of them appearing once. As to treatment: 19 received Ad26.COV2.S at low or high dose, single or two shots; roughly five received placebo; per-sample allocation not given. The study sampled participants on day 63 after the first vaccine or placebo injection. Sample: peripheral blood, taken in a trial of Ad26.COV2.S vaccine versus placebo. These receptors originate from a person between 18 and 65 years old who received the Ad26.COV2.S COVID-19 vaccine or a placebo.

The chain has TRBV7-2 and TRBJ2-3, with D unresolved. CDR3 length: 15 residues. V was clipped by 2 bases and J by 0 bases, with 9 bases between them. Looked up from germline, CDR1 is SGHTA and CDR2 is FQGNSA. This chain's CDR3 is CASSLWTQSTDTQYF. The CDR3, as DNA: TGTGCCAGCAGCTTATGGACGCAGAGCACAGATACGCAGTATTTT. Filled out from reference TRBV7-2 and TRBJ2-3, the complete variable domain reads GAGVSQSPSNKVTEKGKDVELRCDPISGHTALYWYRQSLGQGLEFLIYFQGNSAPDKSGLPSDRFSAERTGGSVSTLTIQRTQQEDSAVYLCASSLWTQSTDTQYFGPGTRLTVL.

There are a few counts of this clone. J is TRBJ2-6 and V is TRBV28; D is perhaps TRBD1 or TRBD2 (7 bases each). The CDR3 sequence is 16 residues long. The germline V and J ends were trimmed by 6 bases and 0 bases, with 12 bases remaining between them. CDR1 and CDR2 from the germline V gene are MDHEN and SYDVKM. CDR3 amino acids: CASRGRDSSGANVLTF. For the CDR3, the DNA is TGTGCCAGCAGAGGGAGGGACAGCTCTGGGGCCAACGTCCTGACTTTC.

The chain links TRBV5-6 to TRBJ2-7; tentatively, D is TRBD1 (6 bases). Per the germline V gene, CDR1 is SGHDT and CDR2 is YYEEEE. Trimming pared 5 bases from V and 1 base from J, leaving 16 bases between. This CDR3 region has 15 residues. The CDR3 protein is CASRSTGYKSYEQYF. DNA for the CDR3: TGTGCCAGCAGGTCTACAGGGTATAAGTCCTACGAGCAGTACTTC.

V is TRBV21-1 and J is TRBJ2-7; TRBD1 is the table's D call and was not checked against the DNA. TRBV21-1 is a known pseudogene. The CDR3 is made up of 17 amino acids. For the CDR3, the DNA is TGTGCCAGCAGCAAAGACCCCCAGGGCTTCCCCCATTACGAGCAGTACTTC. The encoded protein is CASSKDPQGFPHYEQYF.

The chain links TRBV19 to TRBJ2-3; perhaps D is TRBD1 or TRBD2 (5 bases each). V lost 3 bases and J lost 0, with 22 bases in between. The CDR3 spans 19 residues. Germline values: CDR1 LNHDA, CDR2 SQIVND (reference sequence). The CDR3 spells CASSINPGRRSPSTDTQYF. CDR3 sequence (DNA): TGTGCCAGTAGTATCAATCCGGGACGGCGAAGTCCTAGCACAGATACGCAGTATTTT.

This chain joins TRBV28 and TRBJ1-5; no clear D gene. CDR3 length equals 16 residues. Germline CDR1 and CDR2: MDHEN and SYDVKM. V lost 2 bases to trimming and J lost 9 bases, with 20 bases between them. The chain's CDR3 is CASSLADGLGIRPQHF. As DNA, the CDR3 is TGTGCCAGCAGTTTAGCCGACGGCTTAGGGATTCGGCCCCAGCATTTT.

The J gene is TRBJ2-7, the V gene TRBV19; no clear D gene. The length of the CDR3 is 14 residues. The germline gives CDR1 LNHDA, CDR2 SQIVND (reference sequence). Trimming took 4 bases from V and 0 from J, leaving 10 bases between them. The CDR3: CASSNLDLSYEQYF. CDR3 coding DNA: TGTGCCAGTAGTAACCTGGACCTCTCCTACGAGCAGTACTTC.

This clone was detected once. The same CDR3 also results from other DNA sequences found in this sample. The chain has TRBV18 and TRBJ2-1; tentative D call: TRBD2 (6 bases). Trimming removed 3 bases from V and 1 base from J, with 7 bases in between. Germline V CDR1 and CDR2: KGHSH, LQKENI. The CDR3 sequence is 14 residues long. CDR3 nucleotide sequence: TGTGCCAGCTCACCGACTAGATCCTACAATGAGCAGTTCTTC. It translates to CASSPTRSYNEQFF.

The chain is built from TRBV7-9 and TRBJ2-2; D remains ambiguous. V dropped 5 bases and J dropped 1 base, with 11 bases sitting between them. The CDR3 is 15 amino acids. Per the germline V gene, CDR1 is SEHNR and CDR2 is FQNEAQ (reference sequence). CDR3 in amino acids: CASSNTYLNTGELFF. Here the CDR3 DNA reads TGTGCCAGCAGCAATACCTACTTGAACACCGGGGAGCTGTTTTTT. The full variable domain, rest sourced from reference TRBV7-9 and TRBJ2-2, is DTGVSQNPRHKITKRGQNVTFRCDPISEHNRLYWYRQTLGQGPEFLTYFQNEAQLEKSRLLSDRFSAERPKGSFSTLEIQRTEQGDSAMYLCASSNTYLNTGELFFGEGSRLTVL.

This clone was seen just once. The genes are TRBV25-1 and TRBJ2-5; 10 bases map to TRBD2. The germline V gene encodes CDR1 MGHDK and CDR2 SYGVNS. This CDR3 has 15 residues. V was pared by 0 bases and J by 5 bases, with 3 bases of the junction left unmatched. The CDR3 reads CASSEYQLAGETQYF. The CDR3 bases are TGTGCCAGCAGTGAATATCAACTAGCGGGGGAGACCCAGTACTTC.

The chain carries TRBV19 and TRBJ1-1, with no clear D. CDR1 and CDR2 (germline): LNHDA, SQIVND (reference sequence). Trimming removed 3 bases from V and 4 bases from J, with 12 bases in between. The CDR3 extends over 14 amino acids. CDR3 sequence (DNA): TGTGCCAGTAGTATTCGGGCGTTTGGCACTGAAGCTTTCTTT. Its translation is CASSIRAFGTEAFF.

The chain is built from TRBV24-1 and TRBJ2-2; weak D call: TRBD1 (6 bases). V was pared by 4 bases and J by 0 bases, with 11 bases between. The CDR3 runs to 16 residues. Looked up from germline, CDR1 is KGHDR and CDR2 is SFDVKD. CDR3 sequence: CATSDLGQSNTGELFF. The DNA for the CDR3 is TGTGCCACCAGTGACTTAGGACAGTCGAACACCGGGGAGCTGTTTTTT.

The CDR3 nucleotides are TGTGCCAGCCCGAAGGGGCAGGGGGCGAACACTGAAGCTTTCTTT. This sequence encodes CASPKGQGANTEAFF. V usage is TRBV28 and J usage is TRBJ1-1, with 8 positions matching TRBD1. Germline lookup yields CDR1 MDHEN and CDR2 SYDVKM. With 8 bases clipped from V and 1 base from J, the junction kept 9 bases outside the gene matches. The CDR3 contains 15 residues.

This clone was observed once. V gene TRBV7-9 combines with J gene TRBJ2-7; TRBD2 agrees at 10 bases. Germline loops: CDR1 SEHNR, CDR2 FQNEAQ (reference sequence). The CDR3 runs 17 residues. The junction had 10 bases not matched to a gene; V was cut back by 5 bases and J by 0 bases. The CDR3 DNA reads TGTGCCAGCAGCCCACTGATAGCGGGAGGCTCCTCCTACGAGCAGTACTTC. Its translation: CASSPLIAGGSSYEQYF. The full variable domain, its missing parts supplied by reference TRBV7-9 and TRBJ2-7, is DTGVSQNPRHKITKRGQNVTFRCDPISEHNRLYWYRQTLGQGPEFLTYFQNEAQLEKSRLLSDRFSAERPKGSFSTLEIQRTEQGDSAMYLCASSPLIAGGSSYEQYFGPGTRLTVT.

This clone was detected a few times. The V and J genes are TRBV7-7 and TRBJ2-5; 7 nucleotides line up with TRBD2. CDR1 SSHAT and CDR2 FNYEAQ come from the germline V gene (reference sequence). With V trimmed by 5 bases and J by 5 bases, 14 bases remained unmatched. This CDR3 is built from 16 residues. In nucleotides, the CDR3 is TGTGCCAGCAGCCCGGGGGGACCCCAAGGGGTTGAGACCCAGTACTTC. Protein product: CASSPGGPQGVETQYF.

This chain connects TRBV19 to TRBJ1-1, with a tentative D call TRBD1 (6 bases). Germline CDR1 LNHDA, CDR2 SQIVND (reference sequence). CDR3 length: 14 amino acids. Trimming removed 1 base at V and 4 bases at J, with 10 bases between. CDR3 protein: CASSIGGGGTEAFF. CDR3 DNA: TGTGCCAGTAGTATAGGAGGGGGGGGCACTGAAGCTTTCTTT.

Here the CDR3 DNA reads TGTGCCATCAGTGAGTCTCAGGCCCATACGCAGTATTTT. It specifies CAISESQAHTQYF. The V gene is TRBV10-3, the J gene TRBJ2-3; D not certain. Germline loops: CDR1 ENHRY, CDR2 SYGVKD. This CDR3 region has 13 residues. V gave up 0 bases and J gave up 7 bases, with 8 bases separating them.

V usage is TRBV27 and J usage is TRBJ2-7; 7 positions match TRBD1. The V segment lost 1 base and the J segment 0 bases; nucleotides outside the gene matches: 9. The CDR3 runs 17 residues. CDR1 MNHEY and CDR2 SMNVEV come from the germline V gene (reference sequence). The CDR3 coding sequence is TGTGCCAGCAGTTTATTTCCCCCCGGGACAGTCTCCTACGAGCAGTACTTC. Its translation is CASSLFPPGTVSYEQYF.

This rearrangement joins TRBV13 to TRBJ2-1; 7 positions match TRBD2. The germline V gene encodes CDR1 PRHDT and CDR2 FYEKMQ (reference sequence). This CDR3 spans 16 amino acids. Unmatched junction bases numbered 11, after V lost 6 bases and J lost 3 bases. The CDR3 here is CASSGEMGRGYNEQFF. The CDR3 region has the DNA TGTGCCAGCAGTGGGGAAATGGGGAGGGGCTACAATGAGCAGTTCTTC.

The CDR3 DNA reads as TGCGCCAGCAGCTTTGAAGGGGGAATCCAAGAGACCCAGTACTTC. Translating it yields CASSFEGGIQETQYF. The chain employs TRBV5-1 and TRBJ2-5, with a weak D call TRBD1 (6 bases). Germline CDR1 and CDR2: SGHRS and YFSETQ. The CDR3 runs to 15 residues. The ends were cut back, 2 bases at V and 1 base at J, with 12 bases in the middle. Full variable domain (outside the CDR3, taken from reference TRBV5-1 and TRBJ2-5): KAGVTQTPRYLIKTRGQQVTLSCSPISGHRSVSWYQQTPGQGLQFLFEYFSETQRNKGNFPGRFSGRQFSNSRSEMNVSTLELGDSALYLCASSFEGGIQETQYFGPGTRLLVL.

The chain uses TRBV30 and TRBJ2-3; 9 nucleotides align to TRBD2. CDR1 and CDR2 (germline): GTSNPN, SVGIG (reference sequence). The CDR3 has 14 residues. V was clipped by 5 bases and J by 5 bases; unmatched bases: 8. CDR3 protein: CAWWTSASVDTQYF. CDR3 bases: TGTGCCTGGTGGACTAGCGCTTCTGTAGATACGCAGTATTTT.